The 22 T cell receptor beta chains below all came from one sample that was sequenced in a study of CD8+ T cells in alopecia areata (dated by TCRdb to about 2018). Libraries were made using the immunoSEQ multiplex PCR assay. To provide template for TCR sequencing, every sample had RNA extracted and reverse transcribed into cDNA. The immuneACCESS repertoire file appears here via TCRdb, limited to in-frame rearrangements. These files lack a portion of the clones; in checked studies, under half of the deficit traces to unresolved V genes, and the cause of the others is not known. The sample yields fewer than 200,000 clones; roughly 63% were counted once. 16% of the sample is taken by the ten largest. What the treatment or condition label conveys for this sample: oral pan-JAK inhibitor, 5-10 mg twice daily. Here the sequenced sample was CD4+ T cells sorted from blood, taken at approximately week 60, from a patient treated with tofacitinib. These receptors were taken from a human donor with alopecia areata.

Notes on this clone: This sample also contains other DNA sequences that code for the same CDR3. The chain couples TRBV5-1 to TRBJ2-5, with D unclear. V was shortened by 0 bases and J by 1 base, with 4 bases between the two germline ends. From germline, CDR1 is SGHRS and CDR2 YFSETQ. This CDR3 has 13 residues. The CDR3 DNA follows: TGCGCCAGCAGCTTGGTGGGCCAAGAGACCCAGTACTTC. It is translated as CASSLVGQETQYF.

Only one count was recorded for this clone. This chain links TRBV7-2 with TRBJ2-5; D may correspond to TRBD1 or TRBD2 (6 bases each). This CDR3 is 13 amino acids long. Germline CDR1 is SGHTA and CDR2 is FQGNSA. The V end lost 5 bases, the J end lost 5 bases, and 12 bases lay between the germline ends. The DNA for the CDR3 is TGTGCCAGCAGCCTTGGAGGGGGGGAGACCCAGTACTTC. Encoded protein: CASSLGGGETQYF.

Of note for this clone: The sample contains more than one DNA sequence encoding this CDR3. The chain combines TRBV2 with TRBJ1-2, with D uncertain. The germline V gene has CDR1 SNHLY and CDR2 FYNNEI. V shed 3 bases and J shed 0 bases, with 2 bases lying between them. CDR3 size: 12 residues. Here the CDR3 DNA reads TGTGCCAGCAGTGACTCTAACTATGGCTACACCTTC. Its translation is CASSDSNYGYTF.

This clone was picked up a small number of times. The J gene is TRBJ1-6, the V gene TRBV15; TRBD1 matches at 7 bases. The CDR3 has 15 residues. With 4 bases clipped from V and 6 bases from J, the junction kept 6 bases outside the gene matches. Germline values: CDR1 LNHNV, CDR2 YYDKDF (reference sequence). CDR3 nucleotide sequence: TGTGCCACCAGCACCTCGACAGGGATTAATTCACCCCTCCACTTT. It specifies CATSTSTGINSPLHF.

The rearrangement links TRBV11-3 to TRBJ1-6; D ambiguous. Per the germline V gene, CDR1 is SGHNT and CDR2 is YENEEA. CDR3 size: 15 residues. V was shortened by 5 bases and J by 9 bases, with 17 bases between the two germline ends. The CDR3 DNA sequence: TGTGCCAGCAGCCCTACCCAGATCGAGAGTTCACCCCTCCACTTT. It specifies CASSPTQIESSPLHF.

This clone was detected only once. The gene calls are TRBV5-1 and TRBJ2-1; D possibly uses TRBD1 or TRBD2 (5 bases each). The CDR3 consists of 12 residues. Trimming shortened V by 4 bases and J by 13 bases, and 15 bases separated the two germline ends. Per germline, CDR1 SGHRS and CDR2 YFSETQ. The CDR3 here is CASSGDVGDQFF. The CDR3 DNA is TGCGCCAGCAGCGGGGACGTAGGGGATCAGTTCTTC.

The CDR3 loop is CASSYNEQFF. In DNA form, the CDR3 reads TGTGCCAGCAGTTACAATGAGCAGTTCTTC. The gene calls are TRBV6-1 and TRBJ2-1; D not resolved. This CDR3 contains 10 residues. The ends were cut back, 5 bases at V and 4 bases at J, with 0 bases in the middle. Per the germline V gene, CDR1 is MNHNS and CDR2 is SASEGT.

V gene TRBV7-2 combines with J gene TRBJ1-1, with 9 bases lining up with TRBD1. From germline, CDR1 is SGHTA and CDR2 FQGNSA. The trim removed 1 base at V and 5 bases at J, leaving 5 bases unmatched. The CDR3 length is 15 residues. CDR3 in amino acids: CASSLDRGPGTEAFF. The CDR3 DNA reads TGTGCCAGCAGCTTAGACAGGGGGCCTGGGACTGAAGCTTTCTTT.

The chain joins TRBV5-1 to TRBJ2-3; D is uncertain. The CDR3 runs to 12 residues. The germline CDR1 and CDR2 sequences are SGHRS and YFSETQ. The germline V and J ends were trimmed by 4 bases and 2 bases, with 5 bases remaining between them. CDR3 sequence (DNA): TGCGCCAGCAGCACCACCACAGATACGCAGTATTTT. This translates into CASSTTTDTQYF. Full variable domain (rest looked up from reference TRBV5-1 and TRBJ2-3): KAGVTQTPRYLIKTRGQQVTLSCSPISGHRSVSWYQQTPGQGLQFLFEYFSETQRNKGNFPGRFSGRQFSNSRSEMNVSTLELGDSALYLCASSTTTDTQYFGPGTRLTVL.

The genes are TRBV28 and TRBJ2-2; weak D call: TRBD2 (5 bases). This CDR3 has 14 amino acids. V was shortened by 5 bases and J by 2 bases, with 9 bases between the two germline ends. CDR1 and CDR2 from the germline V gene are MDHEN and SYDVKM. CDR3 residues: CASSKRRNTGELFF. Written as DNA, the CDR3 is TGTGCCAGCAGTAAGCGGAGAAACACCGGGGAGCTGTTTTTT.

This clone appeared a few times. This chain links TRBV27 with TRBJ1-2, with 8 bases aligning to TRBD1. The CDR3 covers 13 residues. Germline CDR1 MNHEY, CDR2 SMNVEV (reference sequence). V was pared by 5 bases and J by 5 bases, with 4 bases of the junction left unmatched. The CDR3 region is CASSRDRGYGYTF. Written as DNA, the CDR3 is TGTGCCAGCAGTAGAGACAGGGGTTATGGCTACACCTTC.

The rearrangement joins TRBV4-1 to TRBJ2-5; the D gene is possibly TRBD2 (5 bases). V was cut by 4 bases and J by 2 bases, with 20 bases left in between. Per the germline V gene, CDR1 is MGHRA and CDR2 is YSYEKL. This CDR3 contains 17 residues. In DNA form, the CDR3 reads TGCGCCAGCAGCCGGACTCGAATCGGACGGGGACAAGAGACCCAGTACTTC. It codes for CASSRTRIGRGQETQYF.

The rearrangement uses TRBV7-3 and TRBJ2-3; D remains unclear. V was clipped by 5 bases and J by 6 bases, with 12 bases between them. The CDR3 is 13 amino acids. The germline V gene encodes CDR1 SGHTA and CDR2 FQGTGA. The CDR3 sequence: CASSVAGLDTQYF. The CDR3 DNA reads TGTGCCAGCAGCGTAGCCGGGTTGGATACGCAGTATTTT.

The V call is TRBV11-3, the J call TRBJ2-5; possibly TRBD2 for D (5 bases). The germline CDR1 and CDR2 sequences are SGHNT and YENEEA. This CDR3 contains 13 residues. V lost 4 bases to trimming and J lost 5 bases, with 11 bases between them. The CDR3 DNA is TGTGCCAGCAGCTCTGACTATCGGGAGACCCAGTACTTC. It specifies CASSSDYRETQYF.

This clone was seen a single time. V gene TRBV9 combines with J gene TRBJ1-2; perhaps TRBD1 as D (6 bases). V was pared by 0 bases and J by 3 bases, with 12 bases between. The CDR3 runs 15 residues. CDR1 and CDR2 (germline): SGDLS, YYNGEE. CDR3 bases: TGTGCCAGCAGCGTAGTGCCAGGGGAGGACTATGGCTACACCTTC. It yields the protein CASSVVPGEDYGYTF.

J is TRBJ1-2 and V is TRBV29-1; 9 bases are shared with TRBD1. Germline CDR1 is SQVTM and CDR2 is ANQGSEA. J gave up 7 bases and V 1 base, and 4 bases lay outside the gene matches. The CDR3 spans 13 residues. This chain's CDR3 is CSVEVDRGGGYTF. The CDR3 DNA follows: TGCAGCGTTGAAGTGGACAGGGGTGGTGGCTACACCTTC.

The CDR3 region is CASSVVSGGDTEAFF. DNA of the CDR3: TGTGCCAGCAGCGTAGTTTCAGGGGGTGATACTGAAGCTTTCTTT. This chain links TRBV9 with TRBJ1-1, with 7 bases identical to TRBD1. Trimming took 0 bases from V and 5 from J; bases not matched to a gene: 7. The CDR3 length is 15 residues. Germline CDR1 SGDLS, CDR2 YYNGEE.

The rearrangement joins TRBV12-5 to TRBJ1-2; the match to TRBD1 covers 7 bases. The junction had 2 bases not matched to a gene; V was cut back by 0 bases and J by 10 bases. CDR3 size: 12 residues. Looked up from germline, CDR1 is LGHNT and CDR2 is FRNRAP. The CDR3, as DNA: TGTGCTAGTGGTTTGGTCGACAGGGCCTACACCTTC. This gives the protein CASGLVDRAYTF.

This chain uses TRBV30 with TRBJ2-7; perhaps TRBD1 as D (5 bases). The CDR3 loop spans 13 amino acids. With 0 bases removed from V and 6 bases from J, the gap between germline ends came to 12 bases. Germline loops: CDR1 GTSNPN, CDR2 SVGIG (reference sequence). The CDR3 region is CAWSVVSGREQYF. The CDR3 DNA is TGTGCCTGGAGTGTAGTTTCAGGGCGCGAGCAGTACTTC.

The rearrangement links TRBV7-2 to TRBJ2-1; 12 bases map to TRBD2. Trimming cost V 2 bases and J 8 bases; bases outside gene matches: 4. Germline lookup yields CDR1 SGHTA and CDR2 FQGNSA. The CDR3 runs to 15 residues. CDR3 in DNA: TGTGCCAGCAGCTTACCACTAGCGGGGGGCCATGAGCAGTTCTTC. Amino acid sequence: CASSLPLAGGHEQFF.

V and J are TRBV14 and TRBJ1-1, with D uncertain. The V gene lost 0 bases and the J gene lost 6 bases, with 11 bases spanning the gap. This CDR3 spans 14 amino acids. The germline V gene has CDR1 SGHDN and CDR2 FVKESK. The CDR3 sequence is CASSQDRNVAEAFF. The CDR3 DNA reads TGTGCCAGCAGCCAAGATAGAAATGTTGCTGAAGCTTTCTTT.

The rearrangement uses TRBV29-1 and TRBJ2-5; D not certain. The V gene lost 5 bases and the J gene lost 7 bases, with 17 bases spanning the gap. The germline gives CDR1 SQVTM, CDR2 ANQGSEA. The CDR3 covers 13 residues. The CDR3 is CSVRPVLFGTQYF. In DNA, the CDR3 is TGCAGCGTTCGTCCCGTACTTTTCGGGACCCAGTACTTC.